This passage covers 19 T cell receptor beta chains from one sample sequenced in a study of neurological immune-mediated disorders. TCRdb used MiXCR to reprocess the 5' RACE reads, holding one entry per CDR3 protein. The table includes tens of thousands of distinct CDR3 sequences, nearly 7.5% detected once. Sequenced material: PBMCs. These receptors originate from a woman in her thirties or forties in good health.

This clonotype was recorded many times. The V and J genes are TRBV29-1 and TRBJ2-3, with 10 nucleotides matching TRBD1. Trimming cost V 7 bases and J 3 bases; bases outside gene matches: 4. The CDR3 length is 13 residues. CDR1 is SQVTM, CDR2 ANQGSEA, per germline. The DNA for the CDR3 is TGCAGCGCCCGACAGGGGGCTACAGATACGCAGTATTTT. This translates into CSARQGATDTQYF.

This clonotype was found a few times. The chain has TRBV18 and TRBJ2-7; perhaps TRBD1 as D (6 bases). Germline loops: CDR1 KGHSH, CDR2 LQKENI. V dropped 2 bases and J dropped 1 base, with 9 bases sitting between them. The CDR3 contains 14 residues. The CDR3 DNA follows: TGTGCCAGCTCACCAGGGGGCGGTTCCTACGAGCAGTACGTC. Protein product: CASSPGGGSYEQYV.

This clonotype was recorded at least ten times. CDR3 in DNA: TGCAGTGCGGGGGGACCGAACACTGAAGCTTTCTTT. Its protein product is CSAGGPNTEAFF. The genes are TRBV20-1 and TRBJ1-1; possible D gene TRBD1, 5 bases. The V gene's germline CDR1 is DFQATT and CDR2 SNEGSKA (reference sequence). V was pared by 6 bases and J by 1 base, with 9 bases between. CDR3 length: 12 amino acids.

The chain is built from TRBV10-3 and TRBJ2-1; TRBD2 matches at 8 bases. The CDR3 has 14 residues. Germline V lookup: CDR1 ENHRY, CDR2 SYGVKD. Losses at the gene ends were 5 bases for V and 6 bases for J; bases not matched to a gene: 6. The CDR3 DNA follows: TGTGCCATCAGTATGAAGCGGGAGAGCAATGAGCAGTTCTTC. Translated: CAISMKRESNEQFF.

At least ten counts were recorded for this clonotype. V is TRBV5-1 and J is TRBJ2-2, with TRBD2 identical over 7 bases. CDR1 is SGHRS, CDR2 YFSETQ, per germline. Trimming took 4 bases from V and 0 from J; bases not matched to a gene: 6. This CDR3 spans 16 amino acids. This CDR3 is CASSPTGTTNTGELFF. The CDR3 DNA reads as TGCGCCAGCAGCCCCACCGGGACTACGAACACCGGGGAGCTGTTTTTT.

This clonotype has ten or more counts. The J gene is TRBJ2-3, the V gene TRBV5-6; 14 nucleotides match TRBD2. Germline CDR1 is SGHDT and CDR2 is YYEEEE. The CDR3 spans 15 residues. Losses at the gene ends were 4 bases for V and 5 bases for J; bases not matched to a gene: 3. The CDR3 DNA reads as TGTGCCAGCAGCGCGGGGACTAGCGGGGGAGATACGCAGTATTTT. This encodes CASSAGTSGGDTQYF.

This clonotype was seen repeatedly, ten times or more. The V gene is TRBV28, the J gene TRBJ2-1; weak D call: TRBD2 (5 bases). Germline CDR1 and CDR2: MDHEN and SYDVKM. The V end was cut by 2 bases, the J end by 10 bases, with 15 bases between. This CDR3 has 14 amino acids. The CDR3 is CASSLERPLGEQFF. The CDR3 coding sequence is TGTGCCAGCAGTTTAGAGCGGCCACTCGGGGAGCAGTTCTTC.

There are many counts of this clonotype. The chain uses TRBV7-9 and TRBJ1-3; 8 nucleotides agree with TRBD1. Trimming took 4 bases from V and 4 from J; bases not matched to a gene: 6. The CDR3 consists of 15 residues. Germline CDR1 SEHNR, CDR2 FQNEAQ (reference sequence). The DNA of the CDR3 is TGTGCCAGCAGCTCCTCAGACAGGGGCGGAAACACCATATATTTT. Protein sequence: CASSSSDRGGNTIYF.

This clonotype was recorded at least ten times. This sequence joins TRBV5-5 and TRBJ2-7; 12 positions match TRBD2. Germline V gene lookup returns CDR1 SGHKS and CDR2 YYEKEE (reference sequence). After removal of 3 bases from V and 1 base from J, the junction contained 2 bases not matched to a gene. This CDR3 comprises 15 residues. CDR3 DNA: TGTGCCAGCAGCTCTCTAGCGGGAGGGTCCTACGAGCAGTACTTC. Translation: CASSSLAGGSYEQYF.

The V call is TRBV29-1, the J call TRBJ2-7; D is uncertain. Germline lookup yields CDR1 SQVTM and CDR2 ANQGSEA. The CDR3 is made up of 11 amino acids. This CDR3 is CSVEVNCEQYV. The CDR3 nucleotides are TGCAGCGTTGAGGTTAACTGCGAGCAGTATGTC.

This clonotype has a count of ten or more. The rearrangement uses TRBV28 and TRBJ2-1; 9 nucleotides align to TRBD2. V lost 4 bases and J lost 8; bases outside the gene matches: 12. The CDR3 is 16 residues long. In germline, CDR1 is MDHEN, CDR2 SYDVKM. The CDR3 reads CASSSLEASGAHEQFF. The CDR3 bases are TGTGCCAGCAGTTCCCTTGAGGCTAGCGGGGCCCATGAGCAGTTCTTC.

In its sample, this clonotype was seen a few times. The chain is built from TRBV7-9 and TRBJ2-7; D is uncertain. The V gene lost 5 bases and the J gene lost 5 bases, with 13 bases spanning the gap. This CDR3 has 13 amino acids. Germline loops: CDR1 SEHNR, CDR2 FQNEAQ (reference sequence). The chain's CDR3 is CASSPGESHEQYV. The CDR3 nucleotides read TGTGCCAGCAGCCCTGGAGAGTCCCACGAGCAGTACGTC.

This clonotype was seen at least ten times. The chain employs TRBV7-9 and TRBJ2-1; TRBD2 agrees at 8 bases. CDR3 length: 16 residues. In germline, CDR1 is SEHNR, CDR2 FQNEAQ (reference sequence). Unmatched junction bases numbered 9, after V lost 1 base and J lost 7 bases. CDR3 nucleotide sequence: TGTGCCAGCAGCTTAGGTGTGAGCGGGAGAGGGAATGAGCAGTTCTTC. Its protein is CASSLGVSGRGNEQFF.

With respect to this clonotype: Compared with germline, one end of the junction differs, possibly owing to a read error. V gene TRBV9 combines with J gene TRBJ2-7; 11 bases match TRBD2. The germline CDR1 and CDR2 sequences are SGDLS and YYNGEE. The CDR3 has 15 residues. The CDR3 nucleotides are TGTGCCAGCAGCGCGGGACTAGCGGTGACCTACGAGAAGTACTTC. It translates to CASSAGLAVTYEKYF.

This clonotype was counted at least ten times. CDR3 coding DNA: TGCGCCACCTCGGTGGAGATAGACACTGAAGCTTTCTTT. This translates into CATSVEIDTEAFF. The V and J genes are TRBV5-1 and TRBJ1-1; no clear D. There are 13 residues in the CDR3. The germline V gene encodes CDR1 SGHRS and CDR2 YFSETQ. Trimming cost V 9 bases and J 3 bases, with 15 bases left between them.

The genes are TRBV2 and TRBJ1-3; 7 bases map to TRBD1. The J segment lost 8 bases and the V segment lost 0 bases, leaving 7 bases of the junction unmatched. There are 15 residues in the CDR3. CDR1 and CDR2 from the germline V gene are SNHLY and FYNNEI. CDR3 region: CASSEAGAGGHTIYF. The CDR3 nucleotides are TGTGCCAGCAGTGAAGCGGGGGCAGGGGGACACACCATATATTTT.

Comments on this clonotype: A junction end diverges from the germline sequence, so it may reflect a read error. The V call is TRBV4-2, the J call TRBJ2-2; 9 bases are shared with TRBD2. CDR1 is LGHNA, CDR2 YNFKEQ, per germline. The CDR3 covers 18 residues. The CDR3 loop is CVSSQDRGASGDTGDLFF. Here the CDR3 DNA reads TGTGTCAGCAGCCAAGATCGTGGGGCTAGCGGGGACACCGGGGATCTGTTTTTT.

This clonotype was counted ten times or more. The chain links TRBV18 to TRBJ2-5, with D hard to call. CDR3 size: 13 residues. The germline V and J ends were trimmed by 0 bases and 3 bases, with 5 bases remaining between them. Germline-derived CDR1 and CDR2 are KGHSH and LQKENI. The CDR3 is CASSPPSEETQYF. The DNA for the CDR3 is TGTGCCAGCTCACCACCTAGTGAAGAGACCCAGTACTTC.

This clonotype was seen repeatedly, ten times or more. The chain uses TRBV10-3 and TRBJ1-1; TRBD1 matches at 8 bases. The CDR3 is made up of 18 amino acids. Germline CDR1 reads ENHRY; CDR2 reads SYGVKD. V gave up 0 bases and J gave up 1 base; unmatched junction bases: 10. CDR3 bases: TGTGCCATCAGTGAGTCGATGGCAGGGGGCCGGCGGAACACTGAAGCTTTCTTT. This encodes CAISESMAGGRRNTEAFF.